The T cell receptor (beta chain) described here comes from a study of response to subunit inactivated influenza vaccine. Overall study results and limits: With each seasonal influenza vaccination, the authors suggested, few new T cells are recruited.

TCRdb called the RT-PCR reads again in MiXCR, with one record for every CDR3 protein. The table lists 250,000 to 350,000 distinct CDR3 sequences, about 20% of them singletons. This clonotype was observed a few times. The antigen is undetermined. The CDR3 has 14 amino acids. With 3 bases removed from V and 5 bases from J, the gap between germline ends came to 11 bases. Germline V lookup: CDR1 SGHVS, CDR2 FNYEAQ. This chain links TRBV7-6 with TRBJ1-5; D not resolved. The receptor was derived from a man in his fifties or sixties who received an inactivated influenza vaccine. This specimen consisted of PBMCs from blood, obtained about 20 months after vaccination. In DNA form, the CDR3 reads TGTGCCAGCAGCTTGAATGGGCTTGATCAGCCCCAGCATTTT. Amino acid sequence: CASSLNGLDQPQHF.